This TCR beta chain was observed in a study of CD8+ T cells in alopecia areata. Looking at the study overall: Administration of oral tofacitinib to treated patients was at 5 to 10 mg twice daily. Points from the study as a whole: Across lesional scalp, and particularly alopecia totalis/universalis, clonality surpassed that of normal scalp. Alphabeta T cells residing in normal skin are also sequenced in scalp samples.

As concerns this clone: The antigen is undetermined.

CDR3 length equals 16 residues. Trimming took 4 bases from V and 8 from J, leaving 23 bases between them. Germline CDR1 is MNHEY and CDR2 is SMNVEV (reference sequence). Treatment noted: oral pan-JAK inhibitor, 5-10 mg twice daily. The authors sorted CD4+ and CD8+ T cells from PBMCs. cDNA reverse transcribed from extracted RNA served as the sequencing template. Repertoires were generated with immunoSEQ multiplex PCR, while TCRdb's copy carries only in-frame clones and drops some. The data hold under 200,000 clones, with less than 70% observed a single time. This chain uses TRBV27 with TRBJ1-2, with D possibly being TRBD1 (6 bases). The sample in question was CD4+ T cells sorted from blood, obtained at week 24, from a patient treated with tofacitinib. The TCR comes from a human donor with alopecia areata. The CDR3 region is CASSSIDGAGVWGYTF. For the CDR3, the DNA is TGTGCCAGCAGTTCCATAGACGGGGCAGGGGTGTGGGGCTACACCTTC.